This is a list of T cell receptor beta chains from one sample in a study of blood T cell repertoires in COVID-19. TCRdb's copy holds only in-frame clones and misses some; the assay was immunoSEQ multiplex PCR. Here the sample spans 50,000 to 70,000 clones, approximately 90% being singletons. Sequencing used peripheral blood. The receptors stem from a human donor with active COVID-19. The donor label of this sample is uncertain. The CDR3 runs from the conserved cysteine through the conserved F or W. The D gene is left open where the match is weak. Rows may omit the clone size; those that give it use once, few, many or a size class.

TRBJ2-3,NA,NA,TRBV29-1,CSVVREDTQYF,TGCAGCGTTGTCAGGGAAGATACGCAGTATTTT
TRBJ2-7,TRBD2,NA,TRBV27,CASSRTSGRYEQYF,TGTGCCAGCAGCCGTACTAGCGGGAGGTACGAGCAGTACTTC
TRBJ1-2,NA,few,TRBV7-9,CASSPGGFFGYTF,TGTGCCAGCAGCCCTGGGGGGTTCTTCGGCTACACCTTC
TRBJ1-1,TRBD1,NA,TRBV19,CASMDRINTEAFF,TGTGCCAGTATGGACAGGATTAACACTGAAGCTTTCTTT
TRBJ2-2,NA,NA,TRBV5-1,CASSVNHRFTGELFF,TGCGCCAGCAGCGTAAACCACAGGTTCACCGGGGAGCTGTTTTTT
TRBJ2-7,NA,NA,TRBV6-1,CASSDTGEQYF,TGTGCCAGCAGTGACACGGGGGAGCAGTACTTC
TRBJ2-7,NA,NA,TRBV19,CASSPDPAGFYEQYF,TGTGCCAGTAGTCCGGACCCCGCGGGGTTTTACGAGCAGTACTTC
TRBJ2-3,TRBD2,NA,TRBV18,CASSPEGLAGGPYDTQYF,TGTGCCAGCTCACCAGAAGGGCTAGCGGGAGGCCCGTACGATACGCAGTATTTT
TRBJ1-1,NA,NA,TRBV19,CASSSGRGRRTEAFF,TGTGCCAGTAGTAGCGGACGGGGGAGAAGGACTGAAGCTTTCTTT
TRBJ1-2,NA,NA,TRBV4-1,CASSRGSGWRVGYTF,TGCGCCAGCAGCCGGGGGTCGGGATGGAGGGTTGGCTACACCTTC
TRBJ1-6,NA,NA,TRBV3-1/TRBV3-2,CASSQVRQHYYNSPLHF,TGTGCCAGCAGCCAAGTCCGACAGCATTATTATAATTCACCCCTCCACTTT
TRBJ2-3,TRBD2,NA,TRBV3-1/TRBV3-2,CASSQVLADTDTQYF,TGTGCCAGCAGCCAAGTACTAGCGGACACAGATACGCAGTATTTT
TRBJ1-5,NA,NA,TRBV19,CASSITGNMGYSNQPQHF,TGTGCCAGTAGTATAACAGGGAATATGGGCTATAGCAATCAGCCCCAGCATTTT
TRBJ2-1,TRBD2,once,TRBV5-1,CASASGTSGRGGRHEQFF,TGCGCCAGCGCTTCCGGGACTAGCGGGAGGGGGGGTCGTCATGAGCAGTTCTTC
TRBJ2-4,NA,NA,TRBV5-6,CASSLSGNIQYF,TGTGCCAGCAGCTTGTCCGGGAACATTCAGTACTTC
TRBJ2-7,NA,NA,TRBV3-1/TRBV3-2,CASSQKRRAGEQYF,TGTGCCAGCAGCCAAAAGAGGAGGGCGGGCGAGCAGTACTTC
TRBJ2-1,TRBD2,NA,TRBV7-2,CASRPLAGGANEQFF,TGTGCCAGCAGACCTCTAGCGGGGGGAGCAAATGAGCAGTTCTTC
TRBJ1-2,TRBD1,NA,TRBV6-4,CASSATGLGGYTF,TGTGCCAGCAGCGCGACAGGGCTCGGTGGCTACACCTTC
TRBJ2-7,NA,NA,TRBV7-9,CASSPRGAGYEQYF,TGTGCCAGCAGCCCCCGCGGGGCTGGGTACGAGCAGTACTTC
TRBJ2-5,TRBD1,NA,TRBV6-2/TRBV6-3,CASSRRTGGAETQYF,TGTGCCAGCAGCCGTCGGACAGGGGGCGCAGAGACCCAGTACTTC
TRBJ2-2,NA,NA,TRBV9,CASSPGQGHAGELFF,TGTGCCAGCAGCCCCGGGCAGGGGCACGCCGGGGAGCTGTTTTTT
TRBJ1-4,TRBD1,NA,TRBV28,CASSRGQGAGWEKLFF,TGTGCCAGCAGCCGTGGACAGGGGGCGGGTTGGGAAAAACTGTTTTTT
TRBJ2-1,TRBD2,NA,TRBV3-1/TRBV3-2,CASSQEGGGARNEQFF,TGTGCCAGCAGCCAAGAGGGCGGGGGGGCCAGGAATGAGCAGTTCTTC
TRBJ2-7,NA,NA,TRBV7-2,CASSLVQGGTYEQYF,TGTGCCAGCAGCTTAGTCCAGGGTGGAACCTACGAGCAGTACTTC
TRBJ2-7,NA,NA,TRBV6-5,CASSPGQTLYEQYF,TGTGCCAGCAGTCCGGGACAAACCCTCTACGAGCAGTACTTC
TRBJ2-1,TRBD2,NA,TRBV5-1,CASSLARTSGGSYNEQFF,TGCGCCAGCAGCTTGGCCCGGACTAGCGGGGGGTCCTACAATGAGCAGTTCTTC
TRBJ1-1,TRBD1,NA,TRBV7-3,CASSPGTGGEAFF,TGTGCCAGCAGCCCAGGGACAGGGGGCGAAGCTTTCTTT
TRBJ2-7,TRBD1,once,TRBV7-9,CASRRDRGNEQYF,TGTGCCAGCAGAAGGGACAGGGGAAACGAGCAGTACTTC
TRBJ1-2,NA,NA,TRBV11-3,CASSLVVPCSGYTF,TGTGCCAGCAGCTTAGTAGTTCCCTGTAGTGGCTACACCTTC
TRBJ1-1,NA,NA,TRBV9,CASRSQGGDTEAFF,TGTGCCAGCAGGTCACAGGGAGGGGACACTGAAGCTTTCTTT
TRBJ2-2,TRBD1,NA,TRBV7-2,CASSGVDRRTTGELFF,TGTGCCAGCAGCGGTGTGGACAGGCGAACTACCGGGGAGCTGTTTTTT
TRBJ1-4,NA,NA,TRBV28,CASSLGGVNEKLFF,TGTGCCAGCAGTTTAGGGGGGGTCAATGAAAAACTGTTTTTT